The 6 T cell receptor beta chains in this list originate from one sample, sequenced in a study of OX40 agonist ivuxolimab in advanced cancers. Profiling relied on immunoSEQ multiplex PCR, and the TCRdb table lists in-frame clones only, not all of them. The table shows some 11,000 clones, with roughly three quarters occurring only once. The source was CD4+ or CD8+ T cells sorted from blood, collected in a trial of the OX40 agonist ivuxolimab. The receptor source for this set is an adult with an advanced solid tumor such as melanoma, head and neck, liver or kidney cancer.

This clone was seen just once. The junction shows a germline mismatch at one end, possibly a read error. J is TRBJ2-1 and V is TRBV6-4; no definite D call. This CDR3 spans 16 amino acids. Germline V gives CDR1 MRHNA, CDR2 SNTAGT. This chain's CDR3 is CVSSDSKRSSYNEQFF. CDR3 nucleotides: TGTGTCAGCAGTGACTCGAAGCGAAGCTCCTACAATGAGCAGTTCTTC.

The chain recombines TRBV19 with TRBJ1-1; D perhaps matches TRBD1 (6 bases). CDR3 size: 13 residues. V lost 5 bases and J lost 0, with 7 bases in between. Germline CDR1 reads LNHDA; CDR2 reads SQIVND (reference sequence). The CDR3 region is CASSQGLNTEAFF. The DNA of the CDR3 is TGTGCCAGTAGTCAGGGGTTGAACACTGAAGCTTTCTTT. Full variable domain (outside the CDR3, taken from reference TRBV19 and TRBJ1-1): DGGITQSPKYLFRKEGQNVTLSCEQNLNHDAMYWYRQDPGQGLRLIYYSQIVNDFQKGDIAEGYSVSREKKESFPLTVTSAQKNPTAFYLCASSQGLNTEAFFGQGTRLTVV.

The CDR3 sequence is CASSTARTEQFF. The CDR3 DNA is TGTGCCAGCAGCACCGCCCGGACGGAGCAGTTCTTC. The chain couples TRBV9 to TRBJ2-1; D is ambiguous. Germline CDR1 reads SGDLS; CDR2 reads YYNGEE. CDR3 length: 12 residues. Trimming stripped 4 bases from V and 10 bases from J, with 12 bases between. The full variable domain, with the rest looked up from reference TRBV9 and TRBJ2-1, is DSGVTQTPKHLITATGQRVTLRCSPRSGDLSVYWYQQSLDQGLQFLIQYYNGEERAKGNILERFSAQQFPDLHSELNLSSLELGDSALYFCASSTARTEQFFGPGTRLTVL.

The chain carries TRBV19 and TRBJ1-5, with TRBD1 matching 7 bases. Trimming cost V 0 bases and J 3 bases; bases outside gene matches: 8. The germline CDR1 and CDR2 sequences are LNHDA and SQIVND (reference sequence). The CDR3 contains 17 residues. The CDR3 nucleotides are TGTGCCAGTAGTATAGAGACCGGGACAGTCTACAATCAGCCCCAGCATTTT. This sequence encodes CASSIETGTVYNQPQHF.

The genes are TRBV7-9 and TRBJ1-1; TRBD1 is a possible D gene (6 bases). This CDR3 has 14 amino acids. V lost 3 bases, J lost 2 bases, and 10 bases lay in between. Per germline, CDR1 SEHNR and CDR2 FQNEAQ (reference sequence). DNA of the CDR3: TGTGCCAGCAGCTTCAGGACAGCAAACACTGAAGCTTTCTTT. This sequence encodes CASSFRTANTEAFF.

This clone was detected a few times. The genes are TRBV9 and TRBJ1-6; TRBD1 is a possible D gene (5 bases). The CDR3 contains 16 residues. Deletions cut 4 bases from V and 7 bases from J, with 18 bases between. Germline CDR1 and CDR2: SGDLS and YYNGEE. Here the CDR3 reads CASSPGGSGRNSPLHF. The DNA of the CDR3 is TGTGCCAGCAGCCCTGGGGGGTCAGGAAGAAATTCACCCCTCCACTTT.